The 21 T cell receptor beta chains below come from one sample, sequenced in a study. TCRdb passed the 5' RACE reads through MiXCR, listing each CDR3 protein once. The sample yields 35,000 to 50,000 distinct CDR3 sequences, over 25% seen once. The sequenced material came from tumor-infiltrating memory CD4+ T cells sorted from the breast tumor. Subset reported: memory CD4+ T cells, CD4+CD45RO+CD25-. The receptors were sampled from a female donor with breast cancer.

There are many counts of this clonotype. The chain joins TRBV15 to TRBJ2-4, with TRBD2 matching over 7 bases. The CDR3 is 14 residues long. V was pared by 3 bases and J by 8 bases, with 7 bases of the junction left unmatched. The germline V gene has CDR1 LNHNV and CDR2 YYDKDF (reference sequence). The CDR3 DNA is TGTGCCACCAGCAGGCCGGTGGGGGGGTACATTCAGTACTTC. Amino acids: CATSRPVGGYIQYF.

Of note for this clonotype: A much larger clone is a single base away; this may be a read error. The gene calls are TRBV6-1 and TRBJ2-7; D gene ambiguous. V was cut by 5 bases and J by 4 bases, with 15 bases left in between. The CDR3 loop spans 14 amino acids. Per germline, CDR1 MNHNS and CDR2 SASEGT. CDR3 sequence: CASSWCQETYEQYF. The CDR3 DNA follows: TGTGCCAGCAGTTGGTGCCAGGAGACTTACGAGCAGTACTTC.

The chain has TRBV28 and TRBJ1-3; no firm D call. This CDR3 spans 14 amino acids. V lost 3 bases to trimming and J lost 2 bases, with 8 bases between them. Germline V gives CDR1 MDHEN, CDR2 SYDVKM. In DNA form, the CDR3 reads TGTGCCAGCAGTTTTAGGAGTCCTGGAAACACCATATATTTT. Amino acids: CASSFRSPGNTIYF.

This clonotype was counted between two and nine times. The chain employs TRBV5-1 and TRBJ2-2; 7 bases are a match to TRBD2. CDR1 and CDR2 from the germline V gene are SGHRS and YFSETQ. CDR3 length: 20 amino acids. V was clipped by 0 bases and J by 0 bases; unmatched bases: 14. The CDR3 DNA reads as TGCGCCAGCAGCTTGGGCCTGGCTGGACTAGGTCGTGCGAACACCGGGGAGCTGTTTTTT. It encodes CASSLGLAGLGRANTGELFF.

This clonotype showed up many times. The rearrangement uses TRBV12-3 or TRBV12-4 and TRBJ1-2; TRBD1 matches 7 bases. CDR3 length equals 14 residues. Trimming removed 3 bases from V and 2 bases from J; junction bases left unmatched: 3. CDR3 protein: CASSFSTGNYGYTF. In nucleotides, the CDR3 is TGTGCCAGCAGTTTCTCGACAGGGAACTATGGCTACACCTTC.

This clonotype showed up many times. The chain carries TRBV12-3 or TRBV12-4 and TRBJ1-5; 7 nucleotides agree with TRBD1. Unmatched junction bases numbered 6, after V lost 6 bases and J lost 7 bases. This CDR3 contains 13 residues. The CDR3 DNA reads as TGTGCCAGCAGCCTGACAGGGTCCCAGCCCCAGCATTTT. Protein: CASSLTGSQPQHF.

The table lists this clonotype with a few counts. This rearrangement joins TRBV7-8 to TRBJ2-5; D might be TRBD1 (6 bases). The V and J ends lost 7 bases and 2 bases respectively, with 20 bases between them. This CDR3 region has 16 residues. The germline gives CDR1 SGHVS, CDR2 FQNEAQ. The CDR3 here is CASNLRQAIAQETQYF. CDR3 bases: TGTGCCAGCAACCTAAGACAGGCGATTGCTCAAGAGACCCAGTACTTC.

This clonotype was counted only a few times. The chain uses TRBV20-1 and TRBJ2-7, with 8 bases that match TRBD1. Per the germline V gene, CDR1 is DFQATT and CDR2 is SNEGSKA (reference sequence). The V segment lost 6 bases and the J segment 3 bases; nucleotides outside the gene matches: 10. There are 14 residues in the CDR3. CDR3 loop: CSAAGQGERYEQYF. The CDR3 nucleotides are TGCAGTGCGGCTGGACAGGGAGAGCGCTACGAGCAGTACTTC.

This clonotype was seen more than once but under ten times. The chain uses TRBV7-2 and TRBJ2-3; weak D call: TRBD1 (7 bases). The CDR3 loop spans 13 amino acids. Germline assignment: CDR1 SGHTA and CDR2 FQGNSA. V was shortened by 5 bases and J by 5 bases, with 11 bases between the two germline ends. This CDR3 is CASSPRDRDTQYF. The DNA of the CDR3 is TGTGCCAGCAGCCCGCGGGACAGAGATACGCAGTATTTT.

This clonotype was counted only a few times. The chain employs TRBV9 and TRBJ2-2; tentative D call: TRBD2 (5 bases). V lost 0 bases and J lost 2, with 8 bases in between. The CDR3 is made up of 15 amino acids. Germline V lookup: CDR1 SGDLS, CDR2 YYNGEE. Here the CDR3 reads CASSVGGHNTGELFF. For the CDR3, the DNA is TGTGCCAGCAGCGTAGGCGGGCACAACACCGGGGAGCTGTTTTTT. Full variable domain (remainder filled in from reference TRBV9 and TRBJ2-2): DSGVTQTPKHLITATGQRVTLRCSPRSGDLSVYWYQQSLDQGLQFLIQYYNGEERAKGNILERFSAQQFPDLHSELNLSSLELGDSALYFCASSVGGHNTGELFFGEGSRLTVL.

This clonotype has just a few counts. V usage is TRBV18 and J usage is TRBJ2-5; a weak D match, TRBD2 (5 bases). V gave up 0 bases and J gave up 2 bases, with 13 bases separating them. The CDR3 runs 16 residues. Germline V gene lookup returns CDR1 KGHSH and CDR2 LQKENI. The CDR3 spells CASSPPNGRRQETQYF. CDR3 sequence (DNA): TGTGCCAGCTCACCACCGAACGGACGGAGGCAAGAGACCCAGTACTTC.

The rearrangement uses TRBV4-1 and TRBJ2-2; tentative D call: TRBD2 (5 bases). With 7 bases removed from V and 5 bases from J, the gap between germline ends came to 14 bases. The CDR3 length is 14 residues. The germline gives CDR1 MGHRA, CDR2 YSYEKL. The CDR3 region is CASTSRRTTGELFF. For the CDR3, the DNA is TGCGCCAGCACTAGCCGACGAACTACCGGGGAGCTGTTTTTT.

The chain combines TRBV30 with TRBJ1-3, with D perhaps TRBD1 (5 bases). CDR3 size: 12 residues. Trimming removed 5 bases from V and 3 bases from J, with 8 bases in between. Germline V lookup: CDR1 GTSNPN, CDR2 SVGIG (reference sequence). CDR3 nucleotides: TGTGCCTGGGACCAGGGTGGAAACACCATATATTTT. As protein: CAWDQGGNTIYF. Combining the CDR3 with reference TRBV30 and TRBJ1-3 gives the whole variable domain SQTIHQWPATLVQPVGSPLSLECTVEGTSNPNLYWYRQAAGRGLQLLFYSVGIGQISSEVPQNLSASRPQDRQFILSSKKLLLSDSGFYLCAWDQGGNTIYFGEGSWLTVV.

In regard to this clonotype: One base away lies a much larger clone, so this may be a sequencing read error. The chain recombines TRBV12-3 or TRBV12-4 with TRBJ2-7; 9 bases line up with TRBD1. The CDR3 is 14 residues long. CDR3 in DNA: TGTGCCACCATGACCGGGACAGGGACCTACGGGCAGTACTTC. Translated, it gives CATMTGTGTYGQYF.

CDR3 protein: CASTTVFTTGLVGYEQYF. The CDR3 DNA reads TGTGCCAGCACCACAGTTTTTACGACAGGACTGGTAGGCTACGAGCAGTACTTC. The chain combines TRBV12-3 or TRBV12-4 with TRBJ2-7; D may be TRBD1 (6 bases). This CDR3 is built from 18 residues. Trimming shortened V by 7 bases and J by 3 bases, and 28 bases separated the two germline ends.

The V and J genes are TRBV9 and TRBJ1-1, with D possibly matching TRBD1 (5 bases). This CDR3 region has 16 residues. Germline V gene sequence: CDR1 SGDLS, CDR2 YYNGEE. V dropped 3 bases and J dropped 5 bases, with 20 bases sitting between them. Written as DNA, the CDR3 is TGTGCCAGCAGCGCCGGGACGGCTCTAATGAGGACTGAAGCTTTCTTT. It is translated as CASSAGTALMRTEAFF.

There are many counts of this clonotype. The DNA of the CDR3 is TGTGCCAGCAGCATGGGGTGGGATCAGCCCCAGCATTTT. It yields the protein CASSMGWDQPQHF. The chain combines TRBV9 with TRBJ1-5; D not certain. There are 13 residues in the CDR3. The V end was cut by 4 bases, the J end by 5 bases, with 10 bases between. The germline V gene encodes CDR1 SGDLS and CDR2 YYNGEE.

In its sample, this clonotype was seen many times. The J gene is TRBJ2-7, the V gene TRBV5-1, with D tentatively TRBD1 (6 bases). Deletions cut 3 bases from V and 0 bases from J, with 13 bases between. Germline V CDR1 and CDR2: SGHRS, YFSETQ. The length of the CDR3 is 15 residues. The CDR3 reads CASSSTGSGSYEQYF. The CDR3 DNA reads TGCGCCAGCAGCTCTACAGGGAGCGGCTCCTACGAGCAGTACTTC.

This clonotype was recorded many times. DNA of the CDR3: TGTGCCAGCAGCGTAGGGGCAATTCCTAGCAGCGGCTACACCTTC. Amino acids: CASSVGAIPSSGYTF. This sequence joins TRBV9 and TRBJ1-2; D not resolved. CDR3 length: 15 amino acids. Germline CDR1 reads SGDLS; CDR2 reads YYNGEE. Trimming took off 0 bases at V and 8 bases at J, with 17 bases between the two ends. The full variable domain, in which reference TRBV9 and TRBJ1-2 provide the parts outside the CDR3, is DSGVTQTPKHLITATGQRVTLRCSPRSGDLSVYWYQQSLDQGLQFLIQYYNGEERAKGNILERFSAQQFPDLHSELNLSSLELGDSALYFCASSVGAIPSSGYTFGSGTRLTVV.

This clonotype was counted a few times. V gene TRBV27 combines with J gene TRBJ2-3; no reliable D call. The CDR3 loop spans 14 amino acids. Germline V gives CDR1 MNHEY, CDR2 SMNVEV (reference sequence). Trimming pared 6 bases from V and 4 bases from J, leaving 14 bases between. The DNA for the CDR3 is TGTGCCAGCAGCGACGTAAACGGAGCAGATACGCAGTATTTT. Its translation is CASSDVNGADTQYF.

This clonotype was seen more than once but under ten times. The chain recombines TRBV7-2 with TRBJ2-1; D possibly uses TRBD1 or TRBD2 (5 bases each). Germline assignment: CDR1 SGHTA and CDR2 FQGNSA. This CDR3 comprises 17 residues. Trimming removed 3 bases from V and 5 bases from J, with 20 bases in between. The CDR3 region has the DNA TGTGCCAGCAGCTTTGGGGCGGGCCACGTCCCCCACAATGAGCAGTTCTTC. Amino acids: CASSFGAGHVPHNEQFF.